One and the same sample provided the 8 T cell receptor beta chains below, sequenced in a study of CD8+ T cells in alopecia areata. Once RNA had been extracted, it was reverse transcribed into cDNA to act as the sequencing template. Generated by immunoSEQ multiplex PCR, the TCRdb table keeps only in-frame clones and is missing some. The data contain 140,000 or so clones, approximately 49% of them seen just once; the ten biggest clones take up 0.8% to 1%. The sample in question was CD4+ T cells sorted from blood, obtained at week 0. These TCRs come from a human donor with alopecia areata.

The chain combines TRBV23-1 with TRBJ1-5; D is undetermined. TRBV23-1 is an open reading frame, and its role is uncertain. The CDR3 extends over 13 amino acids. The ends were cut back, 5 bases at V and 3 bases at J, with 8 bases in the middle. This chain's CDR3 is CASSKAPNQPQHF. The CDR3 DNA reads TGCGCCAGCAGTAAAGCTCCCAATCAGCCCCAGCATTTT.

The chain is built from TRBV9 and TRBJ2-1; 9 nucleotides align to TRBD2. The CDR3 is made up of 15 amino acids. V shed 0 bases and J 12 bases; nucleotides not matched to a gene: 10. CDR1 SGDLS and CDR2 YYNGEE come from the germline V gene. CDR3 nucleotide sequence: TGTGCCAGCAGCGTAGTAGCGGGAGAGGGGGTTGGGCAGTTCTTC. Translation gives CASSVVAGEGVGQFF.

The chain combines TRBV25-1 with TRBJ2-3; 15 bases align to TRBD2. This CDR3 has 16 residues. Per germline, CDR1 MGHDK and CDR2 SYGVNS. J gave up 8 bases and V 3 bases, and 6 bases lay outside the gene matches. Here the CDR3 DNA reads TGTGCCAGCAGTGACGCCGGACTAGCGGGAGGGGTTACGCAGTATTTT. Translation: CASSDAGLAGGVTQYF.

This chain joins TRBV7-2 and TRBJ2-7; possible D gene TRBD2, 5 bases. This CDR3 is 13 amino acids long. Trimming left V 8 bases short and J 5 bases short, with 16 bases between. Germline lookup yields CDR1 SGHTA and CDR2 FQGNSA. The CDR3 DNA is TGTGCCAGCCTTACGCGGGCGTTCCACGAGCAGTACTTC. It translates to CASLTRAFHEQYF.

The rearrangement uses TRBV2 and TRBJ1-1; D remains unclear. V was cut by 7 bases and J by 4 bases, with 10 bases left in between. Germline V lookup: CDR1 SNHLY, CDR2 FYNNEI. This CDR3 spans 12 amino acids. CDR3 sequence: CASTRRGTEAFF. CDR3 sequence (DNA): TGTGCCAGCACGCGGCGAGGCACTGAAGCTTTCTTT.

The chain recombines TRBV23-1 with TRBJ2-1; possibly TRBD1 for D (5 bases). TRBV23-1 counts as an open reading frame of uncertain function. The V and J ends lost 4 bases and 7 bases respectively, with 23 bases between them. The CDR3 has 17 residues. The CDR3 region is CASSRPPQDPYRNEQFF. In DNA, the CDR3 is TGCGCCAGCAGTCGACCCCCTCAGGACCCATACAGGAATGAGCAGTTCTTC.

This clone has just a few counts. The chain employs TRBV7-2 and TRBJ2-2; possible D gene TRBD1, 6 bases. V was pared by 2 bases and J by 6 bases, with 7 bases between. Germline assignment: CDR1 SGHTA and CDR2 FQGNSA. The length of the CDR3 is 13 residues. The CDR3 sequence is CASSLKGAGELFF. DNA for the CDR3: TGTGCCAGCAGCTTAAAGGGGGCCGGGGAGCTGTTTTTT.

This rearrangement joins TRBV15 to TRBJ2-1; D is unclear. This CDR3 is 15 amino acids long. The V end was cut by 0 bases, the J end by 0 bases, with 6 bases between. Germline assignment: CDR1 LNHNV and CDR2 YYDKDF (reference sequence). The CDR3 DNA reads as TGTGCCACCAGCAGAGAAAGCAGCTCCTACAATGAGCAGTTCTTC. It is translated as CATSRESSSYNEQFF.